One TCR beta chain is described in this entry. It has no known antigen specificity. There are no base qualities to consult, and no much larger clone falls within one base. Each collaborating institution followed its own protocols to collect whole blood in K2EDTA tubes. For TCRbeta analysis, collaborator samples were shipped as frozen whole blood, as isolated PBMCs, or as DNA extracted from either sample type. CDR1 and CDR2 were assigned from the germline V gene as SNHLY and FYNNEI. Trimming takes 7 bases from V and 1 base from J, and the germline ends sit 10 bases apart. Measured from the cysteine to the phenylalanine, the CDR3 is 13 residues long. The entry retains the CDR3 DNA only, 39 bases that are in frame from base 1. This specimen belongs to a study of blood T cell repertoires in COVID-19 (dated by TCRdb to the early 2020s). Describing the broader study: The collaborator samples originated in the United States, Italy and Spain and spanned the acute and convalescent phases of COVID-19. HLA class I and class II types, where available, came from metadata supplied by the sample provider rather than from assay-based typing. The prospective study material was composed of cDNA or gDNA derived from T cells, B-cell-depleted T cells, or PBMCs. Subjects who had been exposed to COVID-19, were actively infected with it, or had recovered from it provided the deeply sampled blood TCRbeta repertoires that made up the dataset. The repertoires were released in a freely available public database meant as a resource for research on the immune response to SARS-CoV-2. Samples came from the ongoing ImmuneRACE study (first 160 participants) plus 1,254 subjects from 6 global collaborators. Nearly every sample came with metadata listing a de-identified subject ID, COVID-19 status, age in years and sex. What the research found in general, with its limitations: How much clinical and demographic metadata was included differed by source and by participant, and the metadata was provided uncurated.

The immunoSEQ Assay, a bias-controlled multiplex PCR, was used to amplify TCRbeta CDR3 regions from genomic DNA. Under the source paper's analysis protocol: Nucleated cell counts per sample were estimated from amplification of reference gene primers within the assay. Sequence reads were collapsed and filtered to measure the absolute abundance of every unique TCRbeta CDR3 rearrangement. For each sample, productive Simpson clonality was calculated as the square root of Simpson's diversity index over productive rearrangements. TCRdb limited this immuneACCESS table to in-frame rearrangements with V and J called. A share of clones is missing; checked studies link under half to unresolved V genes, and the rest is unexplained. V and J calls and clone size are given by that table; D and trimming were obtained from the DNA. In all, the sample holds 100,000 to 150,000 clones, and about 79% of those were seen once. The top ten clonotypes cover about a sixth of the sample.

The sequencing input was peripheral blood. The origin of this receptor is a woman between 45 and 60 years old with acute or convalescent COVID-19. The V and J genes are TRBV2 and TRBJ1-1, with no D gene named confidently. The CDR3 amino acid sequence is: CASIKERNTEAFF. The nucleotide sequence reads TGTGCCAGCATTAAAGAGAGGAACACTGAAGCTTTCTTT. Full variable domain (CDR3 extended with the reference TRBV2 and TRBJ1-1 proteins): EPEVTQTPSHQVTQMGQEVILRCVPISNHLYFYWYRQILGQKVEFLVSFYNNEISEKSEIFDDQFSVERPDGSNFTLKIRSTKLEDSAMYFCASIKERNTEAFFGQGTRLTVV.